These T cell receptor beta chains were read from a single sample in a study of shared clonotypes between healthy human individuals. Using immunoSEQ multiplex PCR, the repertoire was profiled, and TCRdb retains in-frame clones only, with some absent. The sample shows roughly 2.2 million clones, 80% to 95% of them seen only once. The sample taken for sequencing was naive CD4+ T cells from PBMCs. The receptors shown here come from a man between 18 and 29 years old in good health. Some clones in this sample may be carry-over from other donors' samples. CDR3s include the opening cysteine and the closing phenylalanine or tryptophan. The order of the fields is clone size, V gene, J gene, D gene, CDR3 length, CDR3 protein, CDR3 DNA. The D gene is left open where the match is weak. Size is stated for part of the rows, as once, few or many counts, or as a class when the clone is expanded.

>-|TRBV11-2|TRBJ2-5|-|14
CASSLVAGGETQYF
TGTGCCAGCAGCTTAGTTGCCGGAGGGGAGACCCAGTACTTC
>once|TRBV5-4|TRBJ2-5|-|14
CASSLPSPGETQYF
TGTGCCAGCAGCCTTCCGTCGCCGGGGGAGACCCAGTACTTC
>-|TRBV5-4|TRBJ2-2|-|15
CASSPTASGTGELFF
TGTGCCAGCAGCCCGACCGCGAGTGGGACCGGGGAGCTGTTTTTT
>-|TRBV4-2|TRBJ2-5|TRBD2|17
CASSQRTSGRGQETQYF
TGTGCCAGCAGCCAACGGACTAGCGGGAGAGGCCAAGAGACCCAGTACTTC
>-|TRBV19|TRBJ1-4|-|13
CASRGLANEKLFF
TGTGCCAGTAGGGGGTTGGCTAATGAAAAACTGTTTTTT
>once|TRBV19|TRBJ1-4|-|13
CASSRDANEKLFF
TGTGCCAGTTCCAGGGATGCTAATGAAAAACTGTTTTTT
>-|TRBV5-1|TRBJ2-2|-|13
CASTPRNTGELFF
TGCGCCAGCACCCCCCGGAACACCGGGGAGCTGTTTTTT
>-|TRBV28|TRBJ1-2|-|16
CASSRPRTDTLSGYTF
TGTGCCAGCAGTCGACCCAGGACCGATACCTTGAGTGGCTACACCTTC
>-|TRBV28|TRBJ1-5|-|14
CATGGGLTNQPQHF
TGTGCCACGGGTGGGGGGTTAACCAATCAGCCCCAGCATTTT
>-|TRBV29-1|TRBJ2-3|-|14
CSIGRQGRTDTQYF
TGCAGCATTGGAAGGCAGGGACGGACAGATACGCAGTATTTT
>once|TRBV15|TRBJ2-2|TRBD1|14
CATKTGANTGELFF
TGTGCCACCAAAACAGGGGCGAACACCGGGGAGCTGTTTTTT
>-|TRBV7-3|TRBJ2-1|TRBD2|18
CASSQKPSGRNSYNEQFF
TGTGCCAGCAGCCAAAAGCCTAGCGGGAGGAACTCCTACAATGAGCAGTTCTTC
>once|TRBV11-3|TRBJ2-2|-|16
CASSLGPFGLGGELFF
TGTGCCAGCAGCTTAGGGCCTTTTGGCTTGGGCGGGGAGCTGTTTTTT
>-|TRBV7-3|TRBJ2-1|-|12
CASSFSNNEQFF
TGTGCCAGCAGCTTTAGCAACAATGAGCAGTTCTTC
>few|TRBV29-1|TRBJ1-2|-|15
CSVAQGPRTTYGYTF
TGCAGCGTCGCCCAAGGGCCGAGGACGACCTATGGCTACACCTTC
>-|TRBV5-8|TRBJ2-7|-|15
CASSFVLDVSYEQYF
TGTGCCAGCAGCTTCGTGTTGGACGTCTCCTACGAGCAGTACTTC
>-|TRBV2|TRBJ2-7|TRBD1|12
CASRLDRGEQYF
TGTGCCAGCAGATTGGACAGGGGCGAGCAGTACTTC
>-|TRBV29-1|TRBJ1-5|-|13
CSVGEVRDQPQHF
TGCAGCGTTGGTGAGGTCAGGGACCAGCCCCAGCATTTT
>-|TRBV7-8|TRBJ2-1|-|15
CASSLTRDSYNEQFF
TGTGCCAGCAGCTTAACTCGAGACTCCTACAATGAGCAGTTCTTC
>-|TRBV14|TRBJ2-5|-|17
CASSQAPEYWGEETQYF
TGTGCCAGCAGCCAGGCACCCGAATATTGGGGAGAAGAGACCCAGTACTTC
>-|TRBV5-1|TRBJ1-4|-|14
CASRRGQPNEKLFF
TGCGCCAGCAGACGTGGACAGCCGAATGAAAAACTGTTTTTT
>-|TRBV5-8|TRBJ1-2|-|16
CASSLSLGAPNYGYTF
TGTGCCAGCAGCTTGAGTCTCGGGGCCCCCAACTATGGCTACACCTTC
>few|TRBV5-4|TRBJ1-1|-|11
CASSLSGVAFF
TGTGCCAGCAGCTTATCAGGGGTAGCTTTCTTT
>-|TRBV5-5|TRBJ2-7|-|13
CASSLNSLGEQYF
TGTGCCAGCAGCTTGAACAGTCTGGGTGAGCAGTACTTC
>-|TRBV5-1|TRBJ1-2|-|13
CASSDGGAYGYTF
TGCGCCAGCAGCGATGGGGGTGCCTATGGCTACACCTTC
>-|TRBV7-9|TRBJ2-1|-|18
CASSHQGVASAVYNEQFF
TGTGCCAGCAGCCACCAGGGGGTGGCTAGCGCGGTGTACAATGAGCAGTTCTTC
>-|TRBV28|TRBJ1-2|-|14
CASSPRGRGYGYTF
TGTGCCAGCAGCCCTCGGGGGCGCGGTTATGGCTACACCTTC
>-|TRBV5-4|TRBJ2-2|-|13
CASSLRATGELFF
TGTGCCAGCAGCTTGAGGGCCACCGGGGAGCTGTTTTTT
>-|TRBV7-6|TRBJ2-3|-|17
CASSPQPPPGGTDTQYF
TGTGCCAGCAGCCCCCAGCCCCCCCCCGGGGGAACAGATACGCAGTATTTT
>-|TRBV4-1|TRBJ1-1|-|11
CASSRNTEAFF
TGCGCCAGCAGCCGGAACACTGAAGCTTTCTTT
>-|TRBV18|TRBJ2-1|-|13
CASSPTLADEQFF
TGTGCCAGCTCACCTACCCTAGCAGATGAGCAGTTCTTC
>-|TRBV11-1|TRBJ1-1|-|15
CASSPSTSMNTEAFF
TGTGCCAGCAGCCCGTCGACAAGTATGAACACTGAAGCTTTCTTT
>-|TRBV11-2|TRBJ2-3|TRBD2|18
CASSLGMGLAEKKDTQYF
TGTGCCAGCAGCTTAGGTATGGGGCTAGCGGAAAAAAAAGATACGCAGTATTTT
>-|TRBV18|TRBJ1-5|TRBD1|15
CASSPPGTGNQPQHF
TGTGCCAGCTCACCACCCGGGACAGGCAATCAGCCCCAGCATTTT
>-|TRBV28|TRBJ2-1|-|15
CASSYPRDSHNEQFF
TGTGCCAGCAGTTATCCCCGGGACTCTCACAATGAGCAGTTCTTC
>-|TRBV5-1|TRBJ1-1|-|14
CASSLGGLNTEAFF
TGCGCCAGCAGCTTGGGCGGGCTTAACACTGAAGCTTTCTTT
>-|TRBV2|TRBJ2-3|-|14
CASREPGRTDTQYF
TGTGCCAGCAGAGAACCGGGACGCACAGATACGCAGTATTTT
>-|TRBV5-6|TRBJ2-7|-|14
CASSAGTSFQEQYF
TGTGCCAGCAGCGCAGGGACTTCTTTTCAGGAGCAGTACTTC
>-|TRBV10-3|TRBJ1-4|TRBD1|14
CAISQDRRTEKLFF
TGTGCCATCAGTCAGGACAGGAGGACGGAAAAACTGTTTTTT
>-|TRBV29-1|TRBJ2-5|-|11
CSAVPTETQYF
TGCAGCGCCGTACCCACAGAGACCCAGTACTTC
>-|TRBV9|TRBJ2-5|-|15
CASSEALGRKETQYF
TGTGCCAGCAGCGAGGCCCTGGGGCGTAAAGAGACCCAGTACTTC